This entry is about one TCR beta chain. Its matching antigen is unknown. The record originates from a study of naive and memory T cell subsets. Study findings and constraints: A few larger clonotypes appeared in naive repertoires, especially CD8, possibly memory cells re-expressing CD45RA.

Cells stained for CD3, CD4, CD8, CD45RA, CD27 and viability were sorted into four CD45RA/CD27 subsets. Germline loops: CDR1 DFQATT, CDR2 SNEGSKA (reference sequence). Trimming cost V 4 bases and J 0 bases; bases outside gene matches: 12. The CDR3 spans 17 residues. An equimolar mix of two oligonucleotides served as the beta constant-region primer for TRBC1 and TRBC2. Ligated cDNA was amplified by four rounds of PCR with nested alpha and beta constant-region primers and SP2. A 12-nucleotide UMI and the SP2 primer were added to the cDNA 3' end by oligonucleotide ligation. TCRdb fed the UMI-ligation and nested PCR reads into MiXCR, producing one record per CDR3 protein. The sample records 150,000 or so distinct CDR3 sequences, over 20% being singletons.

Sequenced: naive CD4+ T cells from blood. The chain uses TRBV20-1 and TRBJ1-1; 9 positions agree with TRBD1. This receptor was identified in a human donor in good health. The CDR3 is CSAKPLGTGLVNTEAFF. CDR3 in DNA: TGCAGTGCTAAGCCTTTGGGGACAGGGCTCGTGAACACTGAAGCTTTCTTT.